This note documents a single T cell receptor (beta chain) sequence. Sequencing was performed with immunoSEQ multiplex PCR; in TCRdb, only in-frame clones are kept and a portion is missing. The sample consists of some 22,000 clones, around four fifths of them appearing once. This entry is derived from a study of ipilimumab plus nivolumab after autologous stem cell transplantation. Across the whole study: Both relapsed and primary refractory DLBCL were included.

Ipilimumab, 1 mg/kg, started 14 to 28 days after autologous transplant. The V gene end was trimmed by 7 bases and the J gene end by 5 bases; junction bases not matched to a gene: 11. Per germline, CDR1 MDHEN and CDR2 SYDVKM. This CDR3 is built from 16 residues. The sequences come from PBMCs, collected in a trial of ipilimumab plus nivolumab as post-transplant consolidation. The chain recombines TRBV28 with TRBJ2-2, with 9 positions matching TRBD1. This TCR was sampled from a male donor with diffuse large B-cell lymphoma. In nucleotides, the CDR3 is TGTGCCAGCATCGAGACAGGGGGACAGCAGACCGGGGAGCTGTTTTTT. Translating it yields CASIETGGQQTGELFF.